The TCR beta chain under discussion was sequenced for a study of regulatory T cells in long-lasting Graves disease. Regarding the study as a whole: When disease was persistent, TRBV28, TRBJ1-2 and TRBJ2-5 were the favored segments.

V lost 7 bases and J 5 bases, leaving 9 bases between the germline ends. The V gene's germline CDR1 is SGHNT and CDR2 YYREEE (reference sequence). There are 11 residues in the CDR3. In the case of this clonotype: No antigen is known for it. Since a much larger clone is just one base distant, this may be a read error.

Time point in this sample: persistent/refractory GD, antithyroid drugs over 5 years with positive TRAb. There was RNA extracted from PBMCs, and the TCR library was made from it. Building the TCR beta libraries relied on iRepertoire HTBI primers, and CDR3 regions underwent Arm-PCR. TCRdb ran MiXCR on the multiplex PCR reads and lists one entry per CDR3 protein. The sample has 300,000 to 350,000 distinct CDR3 sequences, about 18% seen once. The specimen was peripheral blood mononuclear cells (PBMCs), collected when the disease was refractory, from a patient treated with antithyroid drugs. This receptor was identified in a female donor with Graves disease. The chain links TRBV5-4 to TRBJ2-5; D is unclear. CDR3 amino acids: CASGPEETQYF. The CDR3 DNA follows: TGTGCCAGCGGGCCCGAGGAGACCCAGTACTTC.